A selection of T cell receptor beta chains follows, all from one sample in a study of beta chain features in type 1 diabetes. Generated by immunoSEQ multiplex PCR, the TCRdb table keeps only in-frame clones and is missing some. Of some 150,000 clones listed, about 10% are singletons. Sample: naive CD4+ T cells from blood. Every receptor here comes from a man between 18 and 29 years old in good health. The CDR3 runs from the conserved cysteine through the conserved F or W. Each record gives: clone size, J gene, V gene, D gene, CDR3 protein, CDR3 DNA. The D gene is left open where the match is weak. A clone size is listed for some rows: how often the clone was seen (once, few, many), or a class if it is expanded.

>-|TRBJ2-2|TRBV29-1|-
CSVDSAPSGELFF
TGCAGCGTGGACAGCGCCCCGTCCGGGGAGCTGTTTTTT
>few|TRBJ1-6|TRBV19|TRBD1
CASSTLDRDNSPLHF
TGTGCCAGTAGTACCCTCGACAGGGATAATTCACCCCTCCACTTT
>few|TRBJ2-2|TRBV7-6|-
CASSHVAVAGELFF
TGTGCCAGCAGCCATGTGGCGGTGGCCGGGGAGCTGTTTTTT
>-|TRBJ2-1|TRBV7-3|TRBD2
CASSDGGANNEQFF
TGTGCCAGCAGCGACGGGGGGGCTAACAATGAGCAGTTCTTC
>-|TRBJ1-6|TRBV25-1|-
CASRESSYNSPLHF
TGTGCCAGTAGGGAGAGCTCCTATAATTCACCCCTCCACTTT
>few|TRBJ1-2|TRBV28|-
CASSFQAGLGYTF
TGTGCCAGCAGTTTCCAGGCAGGGCTTGGCTACACCTTC
>-|TRBJ1-6|TRBV11-2|-
CASSLGRGTYNSPLHF
TGTGCCAGCAGCTTGGGCAGGGGTACCTATAATTCACCCCTCCACTTT
>-|TRBJ2-5|TRBV4-1|-
CASSQAQVETQYF
TGCGCCAGCAGCCAGGCACAGGTTGAGACCCAGTACTTC
>-|TRBJ1-6|TRBV6-5|-
CASSPESGSPLHF
TGTGCCAGCAGCCCGGAGTCTGGGTCACCCCTCCACTTT
>-|TRBJ2-1|TRBV11-2|TRBD2
CAVTSGGYNEQFF
TGTGCCGTAACTAGCGGGGGCTACAATGAGCAGTTCTTC
>-|TRBJ2-1|TRBV4-3|TRBD2
CASSQELAGTLSYNEQFF
TGCGCCAGCAGCCAAGAACTAGCGGGGACTCTCTCCTACAATGAGCAGTTCTTC
>few|TRBJ2-7|TRBV19|TRBD1
CASSTGTGTYEQYF
TGTGCCAGTAGTACCGGGACAGGGACCTACGAGCAGTACTTC
>few|TRBJ1-5|TRBV4-2|-
CASSQEGQPLNQPQHF
TGTGCCAGCAGCCAAGAAGGACAGCCACTCAATCAGCCCCAGCATTTT
>-|TRBJ1-5|TRBV27|-
CASSPGTEHQPQHF
TGTGCCAGCAGTCCCGGGACTGAACATCAGCCCCAGCATTTT
>-|TRBJ2-5|TRBV5-4|-
CASSLGGASETQYF
TGTGCCAGCAGCTTGGGCGGGGCGTCTGAGACCCAGTACTTC
>-|TRBJ2-5|TRBV18|-
CASSPPGGETQYF
TGTGCCAGCTCACCACCCGGAGGAGAGACCCAGTACTTC
>few|TRBJ2-2|TRBV5-1|-
CASSLGGTNTGELFF
TGCGCCAGCAGCTTGGGGGGCACGAACACCGGGGAGCTGTTTTTT